These 7 T cell receptor beta chains were sequenced from one sample in a study of T cells after posttransplantation cyclophosphamide (dated by TCRdb to 2015 to 2016). Libraries were prepared through the immunoSEQ multiplex PCR assay. TCRdb limited this immuneACCESS table to in-frame rearrangements with V and J called. A share of clones is missing; checked studies link under half to unresolved V genes, and the rest is unexplained. This sample gives approximately 50,000 clones in total; 90% to 95% of them show up just once. The ten top clones hold 2.9% of the sample. The sample taken for sequencing was PBMCs. The source is a woman in her thirties in good health and a related stem cell transplant donor.

V and J are TRBV7-2 and TRBJ2-1; D is possibly TRBD2 (5 bases). V was pared by 3 bases and J by 4 bases, with 13 bases between. Germline CDR1 SGHTA, CDR2 FQGNSA. This CDR3 comprises 15 residues. The CDR3 is CASSLAGVTYNEQFF. The CDR3 nucleotides are TGTGCCAGCAGCTTGGCCGGGGTCACGTACAATGAGCAGTTCTTC.

The CDR3 coding sequence is TGTGCCAGCAGCGGACAGGGGGCCTATGGCGAGACCCAGTACTTC. Protein: CASSGQGAYGETQYF. This chain joins TRBV2 and TRBJ2-5, with 11 bases fitting TRBD1. The CDR3 is 15 residues long. Looked up from germline, CDR1 is SNHLY and CDR2 is FYNNEI. After removal of 6 bases from V and 5 bases from J, the junction contained 8 bases not matched to a gene.

The rearrangement uses TRBV11-2 and TRBJ2-3; 9 bases map to TRBD1. V lost 6 bases and J lost 3; bases outside the gene matches: 7. The CDR3 totals 15 residues. From germline, CDR1 is SGHAT and CDR2 FQNNGV. The CDR3 loop reads CASSHGQGRTDTQYF. In DNA, the CDR3 is TGTGCCAGCAGTCACGGACAGGGGCGGACAGATACGCAGTATTTT.

V gene TRBV7-9 combines with J gene TRBJ1-2, with D tentatively TRBD1 (6 bases). Trimming removed 5 bases at V and 4 bases at J, with 17 bases between. This CDR3 has 15 residues. Germline CDR1 and CDR2: SEHNR and FQNEAQ (reference sequence). The CDR3 spells CASSPPTGLGYGYTF. CDR3 DNA: TGTGCCAGCAGCCCACCGACAGGTCTGGGCTATGGCTACACCTTC.

The CDR3 DNA is TGTGCCTGGAGTGATCCCGTCACGGGACAGGGGAGATTCCAAACGAACACTGAAGCTTTCTTT. This translates into CAWSDPVTGQGRFQTNTEAFF. V is TRBV30 and J is TRBJ1-1, with 10 bases aligning to TRBD1. Germline V gene data show CDR1 as GTSNPN and CDR2 as SVGIG (reference sequence). Trimming cost V 1 base and J 1 base; bases outside gene matches: 21. The CDR3 has 21 amino acids.

In the case of this clone: Within the sample, other DNA sequences also encode this same CDR3. The CDR3 here is CASSLASGGQDTQYF. DNA of the CDR3: TGTGCCAGCAGCTTAGCAAGCGGGGGTCAAGATACGCAGTATTTT. The chain uses TRBV7-2 and TRBJ2-3; 8 nucleotides align to TRBD2. The CDR3 has 15 amino acids. Germline V CDR1 and CDR2: SGHTA, FQGNSA. V dropped 0 bases and J dropped 5; count of bases not matched to a gene: 4.

The chain is built from TRBV7-2 and TRBJ2-7; 8 bases line up with TRBD2. Germline V gene lookup returns CDR1 SGHTA and CDR2 FQGNSA. CDR3 size: 16 residues. Trimming cost V 0 bases and J 6 bases; bases outside gene matches: 10. CDR3 coding DNA: TGTGCCAGCAGCTTAGCTAGCGGGGTGGGGTTGGGCGAGCAGTACTTC. It codes for CASSLASGVGLGEQYF.